The present T cell receptor beta chain was sequenced within a study of monozygotic twins with inflammatory bowel disease. This CDR3 has 15 residues. The V gene's germline CDR1 is SSHAT and CDR2 FNYEAQ (reference sequence). TCRdb derives one entry per CDR3 protein from the 5' RACE reads, leaving out DNA. This sample's table has some 150,000 distinct CDR3 sequences. Sequenced material: blood. V and J are TRBV7-7 and TRBJ2-2; with no DNA, the TCRdb D assignment of TRBD2 cannot be verified. This receptor was obtained from a human donor with ulcerative colitis or Crohn's disease, or a healthy co-twin of an affected twin (not recorded which). CDR3 amino acids: CASSQTSGGTGELFF.